The 28 T cell receptor beta chains in this list originate from one sample, sequenced in a study of T cell responses to AZD1222 COVID-19 vaccine. Assay used: immunoSEQ multiplex PCR; TCRdb lists only in-frame clones, some missing. The profile covers approximately 140,000 clones, with about 90% appearing a single time and around 10% taken by the ten largest. The starting material was peripheral blood, obtained 28 days after the second AZD1222 dose. All receptors derive from an adult who received the AZD1222 COVID-19 vaccine.

The V call is TRBV6-6, the J call TRBJ2-5; no firm D call. V shed 6 bases and J shed 1 base, with 9 bases lying between them. CDR1 is MNHNY and CDR2 is SVGAGI in the germline V gene (reference sequence). The CDR3 consists of 13 residues. The DNA of the CDR3 is TGTGCCAGCAGCCCCGTGAGCCAAGAGACCCAGTACTTC. Protein sequence: CASSPVSQETQYF.

This rearrangement joins TRBV3-1 (or the pseudogene TRBV3-2) to TRBJ2-2; the match to TRBD2 covers 7 bases. The CDR3 runs to 17 residues. CDR1 is LGHDT and CDR2 is YNNKEL in the germline V gene (reference sequence). J gave up 2 bases and V 0 bases, and 6 bases lay outside the gene matches. CDR3 sequence (DNA): TGTGCCAGCAGCCAAGAGGCGGAGCGGGACAACACCGGGGAGCTGTTTTTT. It codes for CASSQEAERDNTGELFF.

The chain recombines TRBV18 with TRBJ2-3; no definite D call. Germline values: CDR1 KGHSH, CDR2 LQKENI. This CDR3 is built from 11 residues. V dropped 4 bases and J dropped 5 bases, with 4 bases sitting between them. CDR3 in amino acids: CASSRQDTQYF. The CDR3, as DNA: TGTGCCAGCTCACGTCAAGATACGCAGTATTTT.

J is TRBJ1-1 and V is TRBV10-2; D is unclear. Germline-derived CDR1 and CDR2 are WSHSY and SAAADI. Trimming shortened V by 8 bases and J by 6 bases, and 16 bases separated the two germline ends. There are 13 residues in the CDR3. In DNA, the CDR3 is TGCGCCAGCGGGAAGGCGGGAGGGCCTGAAGCTTTCTTT. It yields the protein CASGKAGGPEAFF.

The chain recombines TRBV11-3 with TRBJ1-1, with 9 bases matching TRBD1. Losses at the gene ends were 5 bases for V and 10 bases for J; bases not matched to a gene: 8. This CDR3 is built from 13 residues. Looked up from germline, CDR1 is SGHNT and CDR2 is YENEEA. The CDR3 loop reads CASSLGLGQGAFF. The CDR3 nucleotides read TGTGCCAGCAGCCTTGGCTTGGGACAGGGAGCTTTCTTT. The entire variable domain, with the rest obtained from reference TRBV11-3 and TRBJ1-1, is as follows: EAGVVQSPRYKIIEKKQPVAFWCNPISGHNTLYWYLQNLGQGPELLIRYENEEAVDDSQLPKDRFSAERLKGVDSTLKIQPAELGDSAVYLCASSLGLGQGAFFGQGTRLTVV.

This chain connects TRBV7-8 to TRBJ1-1; possible D gene TRBD1, 5 bases. V lost 5 bases, J lost 6 bases, and 16 bases lay in between. Per germline, CDR1 SGHVS and CDR2 FQNEAQ. The CDR3 covers 14 residues. The CDR3 loop reads CASSTGSLGAEAFF. Here the CDR3 DNA reads TGTGCCAGCAGCACCGGATCCTTAGGGGCTGAAGCTTTCTTT.

The V call is TRBV5-1, the J call TRBJ2-6; TRBD1 matches at 10 bases. The CDR3 has 18 amino acids. J lost 4 bases, V lost 4 bases, and 11 bases had no gene match. The germline V gene has CDR1 SGHRS and CDR2 YFSETQ. This chain's CDR3 is CASSPRTGGPSGANVLTF. For the CDR3, the DNA is TGCGCCAGCAGCCCGCGGACAGGGGGTCCTTCCGGGGCCAACGTCCTGACTTTC. The full variable domain, completed using reference TRBV5-1 and TRBJ2-6, is KAGVTQTPRYLIKTRGQQVTLSCSPISGHRSVSWYQQTPGQGLQFLFEYFSETQRNKGNFPGRFSGRQFSNSRSEMNVSTLELGDSALYLCASSPRTGGPSGANVLTFGAGSRLTVL.

The CDR3 loop is CAIRGSRNSPLHF. In DNA form, the CDR3 reads TGTGCCATCAGAGGTAGCCGGAATTCACCCCTCCACTTT. The rearrangement joins TRBV28 to TRBJ1-6; D remains ambiguous. This CDR3 is 13 amino acids long. Germline CDR1 MDHEN, CDR2 SYDVKM. V shed 10 bases and J shed 7 bases, with 14 bases lying between them.

This clone was seen more than once but under ten times. V is TRBV10-2 and J is TRBJ2-7; the D gene is possibly TRBD1 (6 bases). Germline V gene lookup returns CDR1 WSHSY and CDR2 SAAADI. Trimming took 3 bases from V and 3 from J, leaving 15 bases between them. The CDR3 spans 15 residues. The CDR3 region has the DNA TGCGCCAGCAGTGACAAAGACAGGCTCCTCTACGAGCAGTACTTC. Its protein product is CASSDKDRLLYEQYF.

The J gene is TRBJ2-5, the V gene TRBV6-2 or TRBV6-3, with D unclear. The ends were cut back, 2 bases at V and 2 bases at J, with 0 bases in the middle. Germline loops: CDR1 MNHEY, CDR2 SVGEGT. CDR3 length: 11 amino acids. This chain's CDR3 is CASSYQETQYF. In DNA form, the CDR3 reads TGTGCCAGCAGTTACCAAGAGACCCAGTACTTC.

This rearrangement joins TRBV24-1 to TRBJ1-2; D is undetermined. From germline, CDR1 is KGHDR and CDR2 SFDVKD. The CDR3 is 13 residues long. The V end was cut by 3 bases, the J end by 3 bases, with 7 bases between. CDR3 in amino acids: CATSDGPDYGYTF. In nucleotides, the CDR3 is TGTGCCACCAGTGATGGCCCAGACTATGGCTACACCTTC.

This chain links TRBV6-5 with TRBJ1-4, with D uncertain. The CDR3 is made up of 15 amino acids. Trimming removed 2 bases at V and 7 bases at J, with 14 bases between. Germline V gene sequence: CDR1 MNHEY, CDR2 SVGAGI. CDR3 protein: CASSYGPAGSEKLFF. In DNA, the CDR3 is TGTGCCAGCAGTTACGGGCCCGCGGGGAGTGAAAAACTGTTTTTT.

In this sample, this clone turned up once. The rearrangement uses TRBV5-1 and TRBJ2-1; D is perhaps TRBD1 (6 bases). The CDR3 has 18 residues. The V gene lost 4 bases and the J gene lost 4 bases, with 24 bases spanning the gap. Germline assignment: CDR1 SGHRS and CDR2 YFSETQ. CDR3 in DNA: TGCGCCAGCAGCCTATCCCGAAGGGGGACCCGAGATTACAATGAGCAGTTCTTC. It specifies CASSLSRRGTRDYNEQFF. Based on the CDR3 plus reference TRBV5-1 and TRBJ2-1, the full variable domain is KAGVTQTPRYLIKTRGQQVTLSCSPISGHRSVSWYQQTPGQGLQFLFEYFSETQRNKGNFPGRFSGRQFSNSRSEMNVSTLELGDSALYLCASSLSRRGTRDYNEQFFGPGTRLTVL.

The chain uses TRBV30 and TRBJ1-6, with D uncertain. V gave up 0 bases and J gave up 0 bases, with 15 bases separating them. Germline V gives CDR1 GTSNPN, CDR2 SVGIG (reference sequence). The CDR3 runs to 18 residues. The chain's CDR3 is CAWSVLGGLGSYNSPLHF. CDR3 coding DNA: TGTGCCTGGAGTGTACTTGGAGGGTTGGGCTCCTATAATTCACCCCTCCACTTT.

The chain couples TRBV6-5 to TRBJ1-4; 9 nucleotides agree with TRBD1. V was pared by 5 bases and J by 4 bases, with 5 bases of the junction left unmatched. Germline CDR1 MNHEY, CDR2 SVGAGI. The length of the CDR3 is 15 residues. The CDR3 DNA sequence: TGTGCCAGCAGTACCCGACAGGGGGTTAATGAAAAACTGTTTTTT. It specifies CASSTRQGVNEKLFF.

Comments on this clone: A far larger clone is just one base off, so this is likely a read error. The V call is TRBV12-3 or TRBV12-4, the J call TRBJ1-1; D is ambiguous. Deletions cut 6 bases from V and 1 base from J, with 9 bases between. The CDR3 extends over 13 amino acids. The CDR3 DNA is TGTGCCAGCAGCATATCAGGGAACACTGAAGCTTTCTTT. This sequence encodes CASSISGNTEAFF.

The chain links TRBV4-1 to TRBJ1-2; TRBD1 agrees at 7 bases. Germline CDR1 MGHRA, CDR2 YSYEKL. The V segment lost 1 base and the J segment 4 bases; nucleotides outside the gene matches: 9. This CDR3 has 16 residues. The CDR3, as DNA: TGCGCCAGCAGCCAAGGACAGGGTGCCCTGGGCTATGGCTACACCTTC. Translating gives CASSQGQGALGYGYTF.

V is TRBV2 and J is TRBJ2-1; no clear D. In germline, CDR1 is SNHLY, CDR2 FYNNEI. Trimming took 6 bases from V and 0 from J, leaving 15 bases between them. The CDR3 is made up of 16 amino acids. The CDR3 protein is CASSASLSSSYNEQFF. Here the CDR3 DNA reads TGTGCCAGCAGCGCCTCTCTTTCGAGCTCCTACAATGAGCAGTTCTTC.

The J gene is TRBJ1-1, the V gene TRBV28; D is possibly TRBD1 (6 bases). Germline V gives CDR1 MDHEN, CDR2 SYDVKM. The CDR3 is made up of 15 amino acids. The V end lost 8 bases, the J end lost 1 base, and 17 bases lay between the germline ends. The DNA of the CDR3 is TGTGCCAGCGAGGGGGTAGCGCGTAGGAACACTGAAGCTTTCTTT. It is translated as CASEGVARRNTEAFF. The whole variable domain, filled in from reference TRBV28 and TRBJ1-1, reads DVKVTQSSRYLVKRTGEKVFLECVQDMDHENMFWYRQDPGLGLRLIYFSYDVKMKEKGDIPEGYSVSREKKERFSLILESASTNQTSMYLCASEGVARRNTEAFFGQGTRLTVV.

J is TRBJ1-6 and V is TRBV6-6; 10 nucleotides align to TRBD1. Germline trimming cut 5 bases from V and 9 bases from J; bases unmatched to any gene: 7. CDR3 length equals 15 residues. Germline V lookup: CDR1 MNHNY, CDR2 SVGAGI (reference sequence). Written as DNA, the CDR3 is TGTGCCAGCAGTCCCGGGACAGGGGTTGGTTCACCCCTCCACTTT. Its protein is CASSPGTGVGSPLHF.

This rearrangement joins TRBV19 to TRBJ1-6; the D is unclear. CDR1 and CDR2 (germline): LNHDA, SQIVND (reference sequence). V was cut by 6 bases and J by 6 bases, with 12 bases left in between. The CDR3 has 14 residues. This CDR3 is CASRMTGINSPLHF. The CDR3 nucleotides are TGTGCCAGTAGAATGACGGGGATTAATTCACCCCTCCACTTT.

The CDR3 DNA reads as TGTGCCAGCAGCCTCCGACAGGGGTGGAATGAAAAACTGTTTTTT. Protein: CASSLRQGWNEKLFF. The chain carries TRBV7-2 and TRBJ1-4; 8 bases align to TRBD1. From germline, CDR1 is SGHTA and CDR2 FQGNSA. CDR3 length: 15 amino acids. V gave up 5 bases and J gave up 5 bases; unmatched junction bases: 7.

The DNA for the CDR3 is TGTGCCAGCTCACCGACAGGGGAGAACACTGAAGCTTTCTTT. Its protein is CASSPTGENTEAFF. The chain employs TRBV18 and TRBJ1-1; 8 bases match TRBD1. The V and J ends lost 3 bases and 1 base, in that order; junction bases with no gene match: 1. CDR3 size: 14 residues. Germline loops: CDR1 KGHSH, CDR2 LQKENI.

The rearrangement links TRBV18 to TRBJ2-1, with 11 bases aligning to TRBD2. CDR1 is KGHSH, CDR2 LQKENI, per germline. The CDR3 runs to 19 residues. Trimming at V came to 1 base and at J to 0 bases, leaving 8 bases not matched to a gene. Here the CDR3 reads CASSPQPLTSGVSYNEQFF. The CDR3 DNA reads as TGTGCCAGCTCACCACAACCCCTGACTAGCGGGGTCTCCTACAATGAGCAGTTCTTC.

The chain uses TRBV5-1 and TRBJ2-1; TRBD2 agrees at 10 bases. The CDR3 length is 16 residues. CDR1 is SGHRS and CDR2 is YFSETQ in the germline V gene. V was pared by 0 bases and J by 10 bases, with 10 bases of the junction left unmatched. The CDR3 reads CASSLGAGGPQGEQFF. Written as DNA, the CDR3 is TGCGCCAGCAGCTTGGGAGCGGGAGGGCCCCAAGGGGAGCAGTTCTTC.

V usage is TRBV6-5 and J usage is TRBJ1-2; D uncertain. V was shortened by 2 bases and J by 3 bases, with 7 bases between the two germline ends. From germline, CDR1 is MNHEY and CDR2 SVGAGI. There are 13 residues in the CDR3. The CDR3 coding sequence is TGTGCCAGCAGTTACAAGAGTGACTATGGCTACACCTTC. Protein product: CASSYKSDYGYTF.

V and J are TRBV28 and TRBJ1-2, with D uncertain. Trimming removed 5 bases at V and 4 bases at J, with 5 bases between. Looked up from germline, CDR1 is MDHEN and CDR2 is SYDVKM. This CDR3 has 11 residues. The CDR3 nucleotides read TGTGCCAGCAGTCTGTTCTATGGCTACACCTTC. Translation: CASSLFYGYTF.

The rearrangement joins TRBV7-8 to TRBJ1-6, with TRBD1 as a possible D gene (5 bases). Trimming left V 2 bases short and J 1 base short, with 18 bases between. CDR1 is SGHVS, CDR2 FQNEAQ, per germline. CDR3 length equals 19 residues. As DNA, the CDR3 is TGTGCCAGCAGCTTATCAGCCCCGCAGGGTCGGTCCTATAATTCACCCCTCCACTTT. It codes for CASSLSAPQGRSYNSPLHF.